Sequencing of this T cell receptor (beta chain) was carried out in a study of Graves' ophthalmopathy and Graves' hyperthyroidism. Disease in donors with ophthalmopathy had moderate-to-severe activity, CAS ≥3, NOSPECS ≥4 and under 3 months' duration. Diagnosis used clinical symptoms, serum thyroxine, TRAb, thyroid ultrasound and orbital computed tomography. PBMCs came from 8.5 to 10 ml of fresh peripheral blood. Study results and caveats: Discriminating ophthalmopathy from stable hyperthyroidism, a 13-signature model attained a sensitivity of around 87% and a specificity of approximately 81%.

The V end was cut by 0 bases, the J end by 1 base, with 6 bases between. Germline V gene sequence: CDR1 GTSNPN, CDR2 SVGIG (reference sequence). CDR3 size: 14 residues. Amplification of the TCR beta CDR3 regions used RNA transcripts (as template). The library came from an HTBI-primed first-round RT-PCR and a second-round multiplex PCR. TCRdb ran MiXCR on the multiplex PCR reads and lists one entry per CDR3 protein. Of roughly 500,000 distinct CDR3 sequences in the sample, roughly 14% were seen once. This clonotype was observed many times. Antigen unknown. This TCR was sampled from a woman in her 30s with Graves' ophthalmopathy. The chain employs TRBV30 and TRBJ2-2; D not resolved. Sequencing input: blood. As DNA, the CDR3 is TGTGCCTGGAGTGTTTGGCAGAACACCGGGGAGCTGTTTTTT. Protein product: CAWSVWQNTGELFF.